Each of the 9 T cell receptor beta chains below was sequenced from the same sample in a study of T cells in Graves' hyperthyroidism and ophthalmopathy. RNA transcripts yielded amplified TCR beta CDR3 regions. TCR CDR3 underwent first-round RT-PCR with the HTBI primer set. MiXCR, applied by TCRdb to the multiplex PCR reads, yields one record per CDR3 protein. The repertoire holds approximately 700,000 distinct CDR3 sequences, with 40% to 55% as singletons. The source material was peripheral blood or thyroid tissue (not recorded which). These receptors originate from an adult man with Graves' disease, either hyperthyroidism or ophthalmopathy (not recorded which).

About this clonotype: With a much larger clone just one base away, this may be a read error. V gene TRBV19 combines with J gene TRBJ1-5, with a tentative D call TRBD1 (6 bases). CDR3 size: 14 residues. Germline V gives CDR1 LNHDA, CDR2 SQIVND (reference sequence). The germline V and J ends were trimmed by 6 bases and 6 bases, with 15 bases remaining between them. The CDR3 region is CASSRGAEGQPQHF. The CDR3 DNA reads as TGTGCCAGTAGCAGGGGCGCGGAAGGTCAGCCCCAGCATTTT.

This clonotype was counted once. The chain combines TRBV11-2 with TRBJ1-5; 9 nucleotides match TRBD1. This CDR3 is built from 12 residues. Germline V gene sequence: CDR1 SGHAT, CDR2 FQNNGV. V gave up 11 bases and J gave up 7 bases; unmatched junction bases: 6. The CDR3 DNA reads TGTGCCTATTCGACAGGGGGACAGCCCCAGCATTTT. Protein sequence: CAYSTGGQPQHF.

V and J are TRBV6-5 and TRBJ1-5, with 7 bases aligning to TRBD1. This CDR3 is built from 16 residues. V was pared by 5 bases and J by 3 bases, with 10 bases of the junction left unmatched. From germline, CDR1 is MNHEY and CDR2 SVGAGI. The CDR3 DNA is TGTGCCAGCAGTAAAGGGACAGTCGACAACAATCAGCCCCAGCATTTT. This codes for CASSKGTVDNNQPQHF.

V usage is TRBV7-2 and J usage is TRBJ1-2; 8 nucleotides align to TRBD1. Trimming at V came to 5 bases and at J to 8 bases, leaving 13 bases not matched to a gene. The CDR3 length is 15 residues. CDR1 is SGHTA, CDR2 FQGNSA, per germline. The chain's CDR3 is CASSPLQGAGGGYTF. The CDR3 DNA sequence: TGTGCCAGCAGCCCCCTCCAGGGAGCAGGGGGCGGCTACACCTTC.

This clonotype showed up just a few times. The gene calls are TRBV7-8 and TRBJ2-7, with TRBD1 matching 8 bases. The CDR3 sequence is 14 residues long. J was trimmed by 9 bases and V by 2 bases; bases with no gene match: 9. Looked up from germline, CDR1 is SGHVS and CDR2 is FQNEAQ. In nucleotides, the CDR3 is TGTGCCAGCAGCTTAAAACAGGGGGGAGTGGGGCAGTACTTC. Its translation is CASSLKQGGVGQYF. Complete variable domain (other parts from reference TRBV7-8 and TRBJ2-7): GAGVSQSPRYKVAKRGQDVALRCDPISGHVSLFWYQQALGQGPEFLTYFQNEAQLDKSGLPSDRFFAERPEGSVSTLKIQRTQQEDSAVYLCASSLKQGGVGQYFGPGTRLTVT.

This clonotype was detected only a few times. The CDR3 protein is CASSYSREKTQYF. The CDR3 DNA reads as TGTGCCAGCAGCTATAGCAGGGAAAAGACCCAGTACTTC. The rearrangement joins TRBV4-2 to TRBJ2-5, with TRBD1 as a possible D gene (5 bases). The CDR3 extends over 13 amino acids. Germline CDR1 is LGHNA and CDR2 is YNFKEQ. V lost 5 bases, J lost 6 bases, and 13 bases lay in between.

This chain joins TRBV6-1 and TRBJ1-1; weak D call: TRBD1 (6 bases). Germline V gene data show CDR1 as MNHNS and CDR2 as SASEGT. The ends were cut back, 5 bases at V and 9 bases at J, with 16 bases in the middle. This CDR3 region has 13 residues. The CDR3 reads CASSQYTQGKAFF. The CDR3 bases are TGTGCCAGCAGTCAATACACACAGGGAAAAGCTTTCTTT.

The chain links TRBV2 to TRBJ2-7; a weak D match, TRBD2 (6 bases). The DNA end is a closer match to TRBJ2-1, so the J assignment may be wrong. This CDR3 contains 17 residues. CDR1 is SNHLY, CDR2 FYNNEI, per germline. Written as DNA, the CDR3 is TGTGCCAGCAGTACGCCTCGGGGGAGGCCTACCTACAATGAGCAGTTCTTC. Translated: CASSTPRGRPTYNEQFF.

This clonotype has more than one count but fewer than ten. This sequence joins TRBV12-3 or TRBV12-4 and TRBJ1-5; D may be TRBD1 (5 bases). The CDR3 extends over 18 amino acids. The V end lost 6 bases, the J end lost 7 bases, and 28 bases lay between the germline ends. DNA of the CDR3: TGTGCCAGCAGCAGACTAGGGGTGGGGGTTTCAGGAGTCCAGCCCCAGCATTTT. It is translated as CASSRLGVGVSGVQPQHF.